This T cell receptor (beta chain) was identified during a study of T cell repertoires and Cas9 in healthy adults. TCRdb keeps only in-frame clones here, not all; method: immunoSEQ multiplex PCR. Of around 25,000 clones in the sample, about nine tenths were seen once. Notes on this clone: The antigen remains undetermined.

The CDR3 is 12 residues long. V lost 2 bases and J 6 bases, leaving 4 bases between the germline ends. Germline V CDR1 and CDR2: MDHEN, SYDVKM. Notes on the study in general: Reportedly, SpCas9-reactive effector T cell proliferation and function were mitigated by SpCas9-reactive Tregs in vitro.

Sequencing was performed on CD4+ effector T cells (CD127+, CD25-, CD137-, CD154-) from PBMCs; culture status not recorded. The chain joins TRBV28 to TRBJ2-2; D remains ambiguous. The sequence derives from a human donor in good health. CDR3 loop: CASSLMAGELFF. The DNA of the CDR3 is TGTGCCAGCAGTTTAATGGCCGGGGAGCTGTTTTTT.